The 12 T cell receptor beta chains reported below all come from one sample, sequenced in a study of CD8 T cells in Susac syndrome. Roughly 0.45 to 1 ug RNA was reverse transcribed with random hexamers. Each CDR3 protein gets one entry after TCRdb re-called the immunoSEQ multiplex PCR reads with MiXCR. The sample yields some 97,000 distinct CDR3 sequences, approximately 95% seen once. The sample comprised CD8+ T cells from PBMCs. The receptors here all came from a human donor with Susac syndrome.

J is TRBJ2-7 and V is TRBV9, with 10 bases aligning to TRBD2. CDR1 is SGDLS and CDR2 is YYNGEE in the germline V gene. The CDR3 runs to 15 residues. Trimming removed 4 bases from V and 1 base from J; junction bases left unmatched: 5. The CDR3 bases are TGTGCCAGCAGCCCCACTAGCGGGATGTCCTACGAGCAGTACTTC. It translates to CASSPTSGMSYEQYF.

The chain joins TRBV28 to TRBJ2-6; no clear D. Germline lookup yields CDR1 MDHEN and CDR2 SYDVKM. Trimming cost V 4 bases and J 1 base, with 23 bases left between them. The CDR3 sequence is 20 residues long. CDR3 DNA: TGTGCCAGCAGTTCCGCTCCCTTGACCAGCGAAGAGTCTGGGGCCAACGTCCTGACTTTC. It translates to CASSSAPLTSEESGANVLTF.

The chain joins TRBV7-2 to TRBJ2-7; D ambiguous. Germline lookup yields CDR1 SGHTA and CDR2 FQGNSA. Between the trimmed V and J ends, which lost 5 bases and 4 bases, there was a span of 12 bases. The length of the CDR3 is 13 residues. In DNA form, the CDR3 reads TGTGCCAGCAGCCTGAAGTGGTGGTACGAGCAGTACTTC. Translating it yields CASSLKWWYEQYF. The variable domain in full, with the rest retrieved from reference TRBV7-2 and TRBJ2-7, is GAGVSQSPSNKVTEKGKDVELRCDPISGHTALYWYRQSLGQGLEFLIYFQGNSAPDKSGLPSDRFSAERTGGSVSTLTIQRTQQEDSAVYLCASSLKWWYEQYFGPGTRLTVT.

The CDR3 is CASISGGNEQFF. CDR3 DNA sequence: TGTGCCAGCATCAGCGGGGGTAATGAGCAGTTCTTC. The chain links TRBV2 to TRBJ2-1, with TRBD2 matching over 8 bases. This CDR3 is built from 12 residues. The J segment lost 7 bases and the V segment lost 7 bases, leaving 3 bases of the junction unmatched. From germline, CDR1 is SNHLY and CDR2 FYNNEI.

The rearrangement uses TRBV15 and TRBJ2-7; tentatively, D is TRBD2 (6 bases). CDR1 and CDR2 from the germline V gene are LNHNV and YYDKDF (reference sequence). The V gene lost 6 bases and the J gene lost 0 bases, with 9 bases spanning the gap. This CDR3 spans 13 amino acids. This chain's CDR3 is CATRGDSSYEQYF. CDR3 DNA: TGTGCCACCAGAGGGGACTCCTCCTACGAGCAGTACTTC.

The chain carries TRBV20-1 and TRBJ2-3; 9 positions match TRBD1. The CDR3 sequence is 15 residues long. V shed 5 bases, J shed 5 bases, and the junction held 11 bases outside the gene matches. The germline CDR1 and CDR2 sequences are DFQATT and SNEGSKA (reference sequence). The CDR3 bases are TGCAGTGCTCCCCTGAACAGGGGGCAAAGAGATACGCAGTATTTT. Amino acids: CSAPLNRGQRDTQYF.

The rearrangement joins TRBV6-1 to TRBJ2-2; D unclear. Germline loops: CDR1 MNHNS, CDR2 SASEGT. V lost 3 bases and J lost 0, with 14 bases in between. This CDR3 spans 17 amino acids. The CDR3 reads CASSENVQPPNTGELFF. CDR3 sequence (DNA): TGTGCCAGCAGTGAGAACGTGCAGCCACCGAACACCGGGGAGCTGTTTTTT.

V gene TRBV29-1 combines with J gene TRBJ2-5; 9 bases map to TRBD2. CDR1 is SQVTM and CDR2 is ANQGSEA in the germline V gene. V lost 8 bases, J lost 5 bases, and 6 bases stayed unmatched. The CDR3 has 12 amino acids. The CDR3 protein is CSLFAGGETQYF. CDR3 in DNA: TGCAGCCTCTTTGCGGGAGGGGAGACCCAGTACTTC. Drawing the rest from reference TRBV29-1 and TRBJ2-5, the complete variable domain is SAVISQKPSRDICQRGTSLTIQCQVDSQVTMMFWYRQQPGQSLTLIATANQGSEATYESGFVIDKFPISRPNLTFSTLTVSNMSPEDSSIYLCSLFAGGETQYFGPGTRLLVL.

The chain employs TRBV13 and TRBJ2-6, with 8 bases matching TRBD1. The CDR3 has 21 amino acids. Germline CDR1 and CDR2: PRHDT and FYEKMQ (reference sequence). The V segment lost 3 bases and the J segment 0 bases; nucleotides outside the gene matches: 16. As DNA, the CDR3 is TGTGCCAGCAGCTTCCTCACGGAATCCGGGACAGGAGGCTCTGGGGCCAACGTCCTGACTTTC. As protein: CASSFLTESGTGGSGANVLTF.

The chain joins TRBV15 to TRBJ1-2; tentative D call: TRBD1 (6 bases). Trimming took 0 bases from V and 4 from J, leaving 9 bases between them. The CDR3 has 14 residues. Looked up from germline, CDR1 is LNHNV and CDR2 is YYDKDF (reference sequence). The CDR3 DNA reads as TGTGCCACCAGCAGAGAACAGGGCGTCTATGGCTACACCTTC. Translated: CATSREQGVYGYTF.

The chain links TRBV20-1 to TRBJ1-5; maybe TRBD1 (6 bases). Germline V CDR1 and CDR2: DFQATT, SNEGSKA (reference sequence). Between the trimmed V and J ends, which lost 6 bases and 3 bases, there was a span of 9 bases. The CDR3 runs 12 residues. CDR3 sequence reads: CSAGQYNQPQHF. CDR3 DNA: TGCAGTGCCGGACAGTACAATCAGCCCCAGCATTTT.

The chain couples TRBV4-1 to TRBJ2-1; D call uncertain. This CDR3 is 13 amino acids long. In germline, CDR1 is MGHRA, CDR2 YSYEKL. V was cut by 4 bases and J by 9 bases, with 13 bases left in between. CDR3 coding DNA: TGCGCCAGCAGCCTCCCGGGTCGGAGTGAGCAGTTCTTC. It encodes CASSLPGRSEQFF.